These 27 T cell receptor beta chains were all obtained from the same sample, sequenced in a study of human T cells and chemical hapten exposure. TCRdb called the RACE reads again in MiXCR, with one record for every CDR3 protein. The table records roughly 100,000 distinct CDR3 sequences, under 40% of them present only once. The time point denotes: patch test 3, about 24 weeks after DPC sensitization. Treatment meaning: therapeutic diphenylcyclopropenone sensitization with weekly scalp DPC. This sample comprised whole blood, obtained in connection with sensitization to the hapten diphenylcyclopropenone (DPC). These receptors all stem from a man aged 40-55 years with alopecia areata. Some clones in this sample may be carry-over from other donors' samples.

V and J are TRBV29-1 and TRBJ2-3; 7 bases line up with TRBD2. CDR3 length: 14 residues. V lost 3 bases to trimming and J lost 3 bases; unmatched junction nucleotides: 6. Germline CDR1 reads SQVTM; CDR2 reads ANQGSEA. CDR3 coding DNA: TGCAGCGTTGAGCGGGAGCTTCTAACAGATACGCAGTATTTT. This gives the protein CSVERELLTDTQYF.

The rearrangement uses TRBV7-8 and TRBJ2-3, with 9 bases matching TRBD2. The CDR3 runs 18 residues. Germline CDR1 and CDR2: SGHVS and FQNEAQ. J lost 1 base, V lost 5 bases, and 13 bases had no gene match. The CDR3 loop reads CASSRPVVLAGRTDTQYF. The CDR3 nucleotides are TGTGCCAGCAGCCGTCCCGTCGTGCTAGCGGGACGCACAGATACGCAGTATTTT.

The rearrangement joins TRBV27 to TRBJ2-3, with 11 bases that match TRBD1. The junction had 7 bases not matched to a gene; V was cut back by 6 bases and J by 5 bases. This CDR3 is 15 amino acids long. The V gene's germline CDR1 is MNHEY and CDR2 SMNVEV (reference sequence). This chain's CDR3 is CASSSGTGGRDTQYF. The CDR3 DNA follows: TGTGCCAGCAGCTCCGGGACAGGGGGTCGAGATACGCAGTATTTT.

The chain couples TRBV5-1 to TRBJ1-2; D not resolved. CDR3 length: 13 amino acids. V was clipped by 2 bases and J by 6 bases, with 11 bases between them. Germline loops: CDR1 SGHRS, CDR2 YFSETQ. CDR3: CASSFTEFNGYTF. The CDR3 nucleotides are TGCGCCAGCAGCTTCACAGAATTCAATGGCTACACCTTC.

This clonotype was picked up many times. The chain employs TRBV4-3 and TRBJ1-6; D uncertain. Trimming removed 0 bases from V and 4 bases from J, with 4 bases in between. CDR3 size: 14 residues. CDR1 and CDR2 (germline): LGHNA, YSLEER. CDR3 bases: TGCGCCAGCAGCCAAGATGTTTATAATTCACCCCTCCACTTT. The encoded protein is CASSQDVYNSPLHF.

The chain is built from TRBV2 and TRBJ2-7, with TRBD2 matching over 8 bases. CDR3 length equals 15 residues. Germline loops: CDR1 SNHLY, CDR2 FYNNEI. J lost 0 bases, V lost 6 bases, and 7 bases had no gene match. This CDR3 is CASSQGLASSYEQYV. CDR3 bases: TGTGCCAGCAGCCAAGGACTAGCAAGCTCCTACGAGCAGTACGTC.

The chain is built from TRBV6-5 and TRBJ2-6; 9 nucleotides align to TRBD1. Germline trimming cut 0 bases from V and 0 bases from J; bases unmatched to any gene: 9. The germline CDR1 and CDR2 sequences are MNHEY and SVGAGI. This CDR3 has 20 residues. The CDR3 sequence: CASSYSTPGTGYSGANVLTF. In DNA, the CDR3 is TGTGCCAGCAGTTACTCTACCCCCGGGACAGGGTACTCTGGGGCCAACGTCCTGACTTTC.

This clonotype has a handful of counts. The chain has TRBV20-1 and TRBJ2-5; 11 bases line up with TRBD1. Per germline, CDR1 DFQATT and CDR2 SNEGSKA (reference sequence). This CDR3 is built from 14 residues. V dropped 6 bases and J dropped 1; count of bases not matched to a gene: 4. The chain's CDR3 is CSAGQGAGQETQYF. Written as DNA, the CDR3 is TGCAGTGCCGGACAGGGGGCAGGCCAAGAGACCCAGTACTTC.

The chain recombines TRBV7-6 with TRBJ2-5, with no clear D. The CDR3 consists of 13 residues. Germline CDR1 reads SGHVS; CDR2 reads FNYEAQ. The V gene lost 2 bases and the J gene lost 4 bases, with 8 bases spanning the gap. In nucleotides, the CDR3 is TGTGCCAGCAGCTTATGGGCCGGAGAGACCCAGTACTTC. It is translated as CASSLWAGETQYF.

The chain employs TRBV2 and TRBJ1-4, with TRBD1 identical over 7 bases. Germline V CDR1 and CDR2: SNHLY, FYNNEI. This CDR3 is 17 amino acids long. With V trimmed by 4 bases and J by 8 bases, 16 bases remained unmatched. The chain's CDR3 is CASSAGTAFFSQEKLFF. DNA for the CDR3: TGTGCCAGCAGTGCCGGGACAGCCTTCTTTTCGCAAGAAAAACTGTTTTTT.

The chain uses TRBV28 and TRBJ1-6; weak D call: TRBD1 (6 bases). V shed 3 bases and J shed 7 bases, with 10 bases lying between them. Germline-derived CDR1 and CDR2 are MDHEN and SYDVKM. The CDR3 runs 14 residues. CDR3 sequence (DNA): TGTGCCAGCAGTTTGACAGGCGGAAATTCACCCCTCCACTTT. Translating gives CASSLTGGNSPLHF.

The CDR3 sequence: CSARDTYSYEQYV. The CDR3 DNA sequence: TGCAGTGCTAGAGACACGTACTCCTACGAGCAGTACGTC. The V gene is TRBV20-1, the J gene TRBJ2-7; D remains unclear. V lost 0 bases to trimming and J lost 0 bases, with 6 bases between them. The germline gives CDR1 DFQATT, CDR2 SNEGSKA (reference sequence). The CDR3 extends over 13 amino acids.

In its sample, this clonotype was seen a few times. The chain joins TRBV7-6 to TRBJ2-5, with 7 bases matching TRBD1. This CDR3 has 15 amino acids. Germline CDR1 SGHVS, CDR2 FNYEAQ. The junction had 4 bases not matched to a gene; V was cut back by 0 bases and J by 3 bases. The CDR3 region has the DNA TGTGCCAGCAGCTTAGCGGGACAGAGGAAAGAGACCCAGTACTTC. It translates to CASSLAGQRKETQYF.

V gene TRBV4-2 combines with J gene TRBJ1-6, with 10 bases identical to TRBD1. Germline V gene data show CDR1 as LGHNA and CDR2 as YNFKEQ. The CDR3 runs to 16 residues. Trimming at V came to 0 bases and at J to 5 bases, leaving 1 base not matched to a gene. This CDR3 reads CASSQEGTGDNSPLHF. The CDR3 DNA is TGTGCCAGCAGCCAAGAGGGGACAGGGGATAATTCACCCCTCCACTTT.

This chain uses TRBV20-1 with TRBJ2-3; no definite D call. The V and J ends lost 5 bases and 1 base respectively, with 10 bases between them. CDR1 DFQATT and CDR2 SNEGSKA come from the germline V gene (reference sequence). This CDR3 is 13 amino acids long. As DNA, the CDR3 is TGCAGTGCTGGTACAAGGGGCACAGATACGCAGTATTTT. As protein: CSAGTRGTDTQYF.

This chain joins TRBV28 and TRBJ2-1; 10 nucleotides align to TRBD1. The germline CDR1 and CDR2 sequences are MDHEN and SYDVKM. This CDR3 is built from 16 residues. With V trimmed by 7 bases and J by 4 bases, 10 bases remained unmatched. The CDR3, as DNA: TGTGCCAGCAAATTACGTGGGACAGGGGTATACAATGAGCAGTTCTTC. Its protein is CASKLRGTGVYNEQFF.

A few counts support this clonotype. This rearrangement joins TRBV20-1 to TRBJ2-1, with 8 bases lining up with TRBD2. J gave up 2 bases and V 3 bases, and 6 bases lay outside the gene matches. CDR1 DFQATT and CDR2 SNEGSKA come from the germline V gene (reference sequence). This CDR3 comprises 15 residues. CDR3 sequence reads: CSARPLAVTYNEQFF. Here the CDR3 DNA reads TGCAGTGCTAGGCCACTAGCGGTGACCTACAATGAGCAGTTCTTC.

This chain connects TRBV7-2 to TRBJ2-3; no definite D call. This CDR3 is 12 amino acids long. Deletions cut 5 bases from V and 2 bases from J, with 5 bases between. Germline assignment: CDR1 SGHTA and CDR2 FQGNSA. CDR3 in DNA: TGTGCCAGCAGCCCCTTCACAGATACGCAGTATTTT. Amino acid sequence: CASSPFTDTQYF. The full variable domain, in which reference TRBV7-2 and TRBJ2-3 provide the parts outside the CDR3, is GAGVSQSPSNKVTEKGKDVELRCDPISGHTALYWYRQSLGQGLEFLIYFQGNSAPDKSGLPSDRFSAERTGGSVSTLTIQRTQQEDSAVYLCASSPFTDTQYFGPGTRLTVL.

The rearrangement links TRBV30 to TRBJ2-5, with TRBD1 as a possible D gene (6 bases). The germline V and J ends were trimmed by 0 bases and 5 bases, with 10 bases remaining between them. The CDR3 is 13 amino acids. Germline-derived CDR1 and CDR2 are GTSNPN and SVGIG (reference sequence). The CDR3 DNA follows: TGTGCCTGGAGTGTACTCAGGGGTGAGACCCAGTACTTC. Amino acid sequence: CAWSVLRGETQYF.

This clonotype was counted only a few times. The chain recombines TRBV3-1 with TRBJ1-1; 9 positions match TRBD1. Germline-derived CDR1 and CDR2 are LGHDT and YNNKEL (reference sequence). The V segment lost 1 base and the J segment 5 bases; nucleotides outside the gene matches: 5. The CDR3 consists of 15 residues. This CDR3 is CASSQAWTGETEAFF. Here the CDR3 DNA reads TGTGCCAGCAGCCAAGCCTGGACAGGGGAAACTGAAGCTTTCTTT.

This clonotype has more than one count but fewer than ten. The chain employs TRBV7-9 and TRBJ2-5, with D possibly TRBD1 on 5 matching bases. CDR3 length equals 15 residues. CDR1 and CDR2 from the germline V gene are SEHNR and FQNEAQ (reference sequence). Deletions cut 0 bases from V and 4 bases from J, with 12 bases between. CDR3 in DNA: TGTGCCAGCAGCTTAGCCAGGGCCGTGCGAGAGACCCAGTACTTC. Encoded protein: CASSLARAVRETQYF.

This chain joins TRBV19 and TRBJ2-1; 7 positions agree with TRBD2. The V and J ends lost 7 bases and 3 bases, in that order; junction bases with no gene match: 12. Germline V gene sequence: CDR1 LNHDA, CDR2 SQIVND (reference sequence). CDR3 size: 16 residues. The CDR3 nucleotides read TGTGCCAGTACCTATACGACAACTAGCGACTACAATGAGCAGTTCTTC. Protein sequence: CASTYTTTSDYNEQFF.

The chain combines TRBV7-9 with TRBJ1-4; D might be TRBD1 (5 bases). This CDR3 contains 15 residues. Germline loops: CDR1 SEHNR, CDR2 FQNEAQ (reference sequence). V was clipped by 4 bases and J by 3 bases, with 12 bases between them. CDR3 protein: CASSSYLGPNEKLFF. In DNA, the CDR3 is TGTGCCAGCAGCTCCTACTTGGGACCTAATGAAAAACTGTTTTTT.

This rearrangement joins TRBV7-2 to TRBJ1-4; tentatively, D is TRBD1 (6 bases). The germline CDR1 and CDR2 sequences are SGHTA and FQGNSA. This CDR3 is 15 amino acids long. V lost 5 bases to trimming and J lost 0 bases, with 10 bases between them. The CDR3 DNA is TGTGCCAGCAGCAAACAGGGAGCAACTAATGAAAAACTGTTTTTT. Translation gives CASSKQGATNEKLFF.

Only a few counts were recorded for this clonotype. The chain uses TRBV25-1 and TRBJ2-2; 7 bases align to TRBD1. In germline, CDR1 is MGHDK, CDR2 SYGVNS. V gave up 4 bases and J gave up 3 bases; unmatched junction bases: 11. This CDR3 spans 17 amino acids. The CDR3 sequence is CASSGTPGTVDTGELFF. As DNA, the CDR3 is TGTGCCAGCAGTGGGACTCCCGGGACAGTCGACACCGGGGAGCTGTTTTTT.

The chain couples TRBV5-1 to TRBJ2-5; 7 nucleotides match TRBD2. Germline V gene data show CDR1 as SGHRS and CDR2 as YFSETQ. This CDR3 has 16 amino acids. J was trimmed by 7 bases and V by 3 bases; bases with no gene match: 15. The DNA of the CDR3 is TGCGCCAGCAGCTGGAAGACTCCGGACGGCGGGGGGACCCAGTACTTC. Translating gives CASSWKTPDGGGTQYF.

The gene calls are TRBV12-3 or TRBV12-4 and TRBJ1-2; 10 nucleotides match TRBD1. V shed 5 bases, J shed 4 bases, and the junction held 13 bases outside the gene matches. This CDR3 comprises 17 residues. The CDR3 is CASSLRDRGLKFYGYTF. In DNA form, the CDR3 reads TGTGCCAGCAGTCTCCGGGACAGGGGACTGAAATTCTATGGCTACACCTTC.